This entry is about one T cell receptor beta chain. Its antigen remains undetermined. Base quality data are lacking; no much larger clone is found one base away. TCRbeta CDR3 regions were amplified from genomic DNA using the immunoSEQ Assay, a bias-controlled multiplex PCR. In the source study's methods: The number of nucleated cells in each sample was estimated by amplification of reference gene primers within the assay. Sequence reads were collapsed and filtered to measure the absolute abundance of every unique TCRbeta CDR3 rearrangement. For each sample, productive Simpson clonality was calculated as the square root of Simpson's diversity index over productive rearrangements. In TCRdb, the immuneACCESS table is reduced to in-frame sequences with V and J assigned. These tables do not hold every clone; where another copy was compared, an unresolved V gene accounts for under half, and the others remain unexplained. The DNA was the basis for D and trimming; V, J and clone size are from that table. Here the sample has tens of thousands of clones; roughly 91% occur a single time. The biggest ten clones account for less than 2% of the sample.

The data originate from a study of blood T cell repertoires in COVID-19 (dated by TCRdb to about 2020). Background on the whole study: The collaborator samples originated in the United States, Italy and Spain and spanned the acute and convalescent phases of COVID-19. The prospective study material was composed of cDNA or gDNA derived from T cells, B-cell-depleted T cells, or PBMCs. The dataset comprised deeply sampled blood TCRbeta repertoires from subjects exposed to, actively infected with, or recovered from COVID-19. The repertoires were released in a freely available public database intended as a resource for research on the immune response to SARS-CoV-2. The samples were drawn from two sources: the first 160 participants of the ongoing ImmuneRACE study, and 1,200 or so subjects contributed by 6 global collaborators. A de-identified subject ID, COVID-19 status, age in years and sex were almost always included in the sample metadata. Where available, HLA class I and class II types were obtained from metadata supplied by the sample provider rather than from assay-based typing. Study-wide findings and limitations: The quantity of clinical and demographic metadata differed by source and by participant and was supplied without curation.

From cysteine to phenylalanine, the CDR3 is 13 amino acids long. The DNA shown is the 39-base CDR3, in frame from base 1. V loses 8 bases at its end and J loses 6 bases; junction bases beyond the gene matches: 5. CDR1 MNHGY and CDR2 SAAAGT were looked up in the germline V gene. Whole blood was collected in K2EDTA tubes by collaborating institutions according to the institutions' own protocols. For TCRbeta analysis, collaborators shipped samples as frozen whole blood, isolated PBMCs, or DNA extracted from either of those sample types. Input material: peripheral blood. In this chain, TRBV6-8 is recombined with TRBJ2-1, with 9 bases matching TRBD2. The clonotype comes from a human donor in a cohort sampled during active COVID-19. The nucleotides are TGTGCCAGCCCGGGACTAGCCTTCAATGAGCAGTTCTTC. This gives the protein CASPGLAFNEQFF.